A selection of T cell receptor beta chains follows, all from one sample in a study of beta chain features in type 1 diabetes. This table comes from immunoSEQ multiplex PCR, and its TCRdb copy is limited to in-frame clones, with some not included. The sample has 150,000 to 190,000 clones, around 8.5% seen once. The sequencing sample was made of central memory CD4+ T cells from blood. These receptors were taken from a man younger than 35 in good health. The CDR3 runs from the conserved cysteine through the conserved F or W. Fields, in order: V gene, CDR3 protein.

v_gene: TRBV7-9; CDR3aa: CASSLRDTTGELFF
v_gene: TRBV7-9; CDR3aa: CASSLAAGGMETQYF
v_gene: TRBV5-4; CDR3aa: CASSYTGLVKGDTQYF
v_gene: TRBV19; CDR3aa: CASSTQQGASGPQHF
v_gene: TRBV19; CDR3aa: CATRTGRNGYTIYF
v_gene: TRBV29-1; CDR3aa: CSVGTGGKGSGYTF
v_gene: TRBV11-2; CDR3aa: CASSLGGEEQFF
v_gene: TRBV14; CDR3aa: CASSLYRGNEKLFF
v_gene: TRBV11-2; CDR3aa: CASSAGVTSGANTDTQYF
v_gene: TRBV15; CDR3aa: CATSRGSGPATDTQYF
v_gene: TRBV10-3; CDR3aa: CAIGKDRGSQETQYF
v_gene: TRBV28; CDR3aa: CASSFRNTIYF
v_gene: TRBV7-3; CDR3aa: CASSPEGAGVSKNIQYF
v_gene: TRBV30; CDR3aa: CAWRGLAGITDTQYF
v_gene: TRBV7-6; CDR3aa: CASSLSTGTYEQYF
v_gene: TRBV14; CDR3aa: CASSQLASDTQYF
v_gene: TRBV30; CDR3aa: CAWTRGAGYEQYF
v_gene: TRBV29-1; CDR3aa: CSVEGTGGYEQYF
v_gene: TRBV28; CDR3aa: CANSAPQVQYF